Listed below are T cell receptor beta chains from one sample, sequenced in a study of neurological immune-mediated disorders. TCRdb reprocessed the 5' RACE reads via MiXCR and lists one record per CDR3 protein. This table has about 120,000 distinct CDR3 sequences, about 3.2% appearing once. The sample comprised PBMCs. The receptors here all came from a woman aged 25 to 45 with multiple sclerosis. Both conserved end residues are part of each CDR3. Fields, in order: D gene, V gene, clone size, J gene, CDR3 DNA, CDR3 protein. A D gene is named only where the DNA matches it firmly. For some rows the clone size is stated as once, few or many, or as a class when expanded; others skip it.

TRBD1	TRBV5-1	many	TRBJ1-5	TGCGCCAGCAGTCCTACAGGGGCCAATCAGCCCCAGCATTTT	CASSPTGANQPQHF
NA	TRBV19	many	TRBJ1-1	TGTGCCAGTAGTACACCAATCGGGAACACTGAAGCTTTCTTT	CASSTPIGNTEAFF
NA	TRBV20-1	many	TRBJ2-5	TGCAGTGCTTTCCTCTATCGGACATTCCAAGAGACCCAGTACTTC	CSAFLYRTFQETQYF
NA	TRBV10-3	many	TRBJ2-5	TGTGCCATCAGTGAGTCGGGCGGGGAGACCCAGTACTTC	CAISESGGETQYF
NA	TRBV12-3/TRBV12-4	many	TRBJ1-6	TGTGCCAGCAGGGCGGCAGGGTTAGGTGATTCACCCCTCCACTTT	CASRAAGLGDSPLHF
NA	TRBV7-9	many	TRBJ1-2	TGTGCCAGCACCATAATACCCGGGCATAACTATGGCTACACCTTC	CASTIIPGHNYGYTF
TRBD2	TRBV20-1	many	TRBJ2-3	TGCAGTGCATACAAGACTAGCGGGGCCACAGATACGCAGTATTTT	CSAYKTSGATDTQYF
TRBD2	TRBV5-1	many	TRBJ2-2	TGCGCCAGCAGCGTGGCGCCGGGAGGGACGCACACCGGGGAGCTGTTTTTT	CASSVAPGGTHTGELFF
TRBD1	TRBV7-7	many	TRBJ2-7	TGTGCCAGCAGCGCCGGGACAGGCCGAACCTACGAGCAGTACTTC	CASSAGTGRTYEQYF
NA	TRBV28	many	TRBJ2-7	TGTGCCAGCACTGCCGGCGGTGTCGAGCAGTACTTC	CASTAGGVEQYF
TRBD2	TRBV5-6	many	TRBJ2-1	TGTGCCAGCAGCCCCGGGACTAGCGGTGGGTATGAGCAGTTCTTC	CASSPGTSGGYEQFF
NA	TRBV18	NA	TRBJ1-2	TGTGCCAGCTCACCACCCGCCCGGGATGGCTACACCTTC	CASSPPARDGYTF
NA	TRBV6-5	many	TRBJ1-4	TGTGCCAGCAGTTACTCGAACACAGCAACAACTAATGAAAAACTGTTTTTT	CASSYSNTATTNEKLFF
NA	TRBV5-1	many	TRBJ1-6	TGCGCCAGCAGCCAGAGACAGGATAATTCACCCCTCCACTTT	CASSQRQDNSPLHF
NA	TRBV20-1	NA	TRBJ1-1	TGCAGTGCTAGAGGGGGCCAGCCGAACACTGAAGCTTTCTTT	CSARGGQPNTEAFF
NA	TRBV5-1	many	TRBJ1-4	TGCGCCAGCAGCTTTGGGGGGCCGGCCTTTAATGAAAAACTGTTTTTT	CASSFGGPAFNEKLFF
TRBD1	TRBV5-1	many	TRBJ2-7	TGCGCCAGCAGCACCACAGGGGTAAAGGCCTACGAGCAGTACTTC	CASSTTGVKAYEQYF
NA	TRBV5-1	many	TRBJ2-7	TGCGCCAGCAGCTTGGATTCCGGGAGTCACAACGAGCAGTACTTC	CASSLDSGSHNEQYF
NA	TRBV20-1	many	TRBJ1-1	TGCAGTGCTGAGTCGAAGAACACTGAAGCTTTCTTT	CSAESKNTEAFF
NA	TRBV18	many	TRBJ2-7	TGTGCCAGCTCACCACAGGTCGGATACGAGCAGTACTTC	CASSPQVGYEQYF
NA	TRBV20-1	many	TRBJ2-2	TGCAGTGCTAGACGGTCAGCCAACACCGGGGAGCTGTTTTTT	CSARRSANTGELFF
TRBD2	TRBV6-2/TRBV6-3	many	TRBJ2-1	TGTGCCAGCAGTGGGGGACTAGCGGGAAAGAGTGAGCAGTTCTTC	CASSGGLAGKSEQFF
NA	TRBV6-5	many	TRBJ1-6	TGTGCCAGCACCGACGCGGTATCCTATAATTCACCCCTCCACTTT	CASTDAVSYNSPLHF
NA	TRBV12-3/TRBV12-4	many	TRBJ1-1	TGTGCCAGCAGTTCAGCATGGAACACTGAAGCTTTCTTT	CASSSAWNTEAFF
TRBD1	TRBV20-1	many	TRBJ2-5	TGCAGTGCTAGGGGAGGACAGGGATTTCAAGAGACCCAGTACTTC	CSARGGQGFQETQYF
NA	TRBV20-1	many	TRBJ1-1	TGCAGTGCTAGTGAAGCTTTCTTT	CSASEAFF
TRBD1	TRBV5-6	few	TRBJ2-7	TGTGCCAGTACCACAGGGGGAGCCTACGAGCAGTACTTC	CASTTGGAYEQYF
NA	TRBV6-5	few	TRBJ1-2	TGTGCCAGCAGTTACTCCGGGGCGAGAAACTATGGCTACACCTTC	CASSYSGARNYGYTF
TRBD1	TRBV6-5	many	TRBJ2-7	TGTGCCAGCAGTTATACAGGGGCCTCCTACGAGCAGTACTTC	CASSYTGASYEQYF
TRBD1	TRBV5-1	many	TRBJ2-7	TGCGCCAGCAGCTTGGCCCAGGGGGAGAACTCCTACGAGCAGTACTTC	CASSLAQGENSYEQYF
TRBD2	TRBV10-3	many	TRBJ2-3	TGTGCCATCAGTGACCCCCCCGGAGCGGGAGACACAGATACGCAGTATTTT	CAISDPPGAGDTDTQYF